This T cell receptor (beta chain) was identified during a study of T cells in Graves' hyperthyroidism and ophthalmopathy. The overall study: Peripheral blood was drawn at first diagnosis, prior to all treatment. Findings and caveats of the study: Most clonotypes expanded in the thyroid (above 0.001) were also present in blood. Ophthalmopathy could be told apart from stable hyperthyroidism with a 13 V-J model.

About this clonotype: What it recognizes is unknown.

The length of the CDR3 is 16 residues. Germline V gives CDR1 SQVTM, CDR2 ANQGSEA. With 7 bases clipped from V and 8 bases from J, the junction kept 14 bases outside the gene matches. Diagnostic decisions used clinical symptoms, serum thyroxine and TRAb, thyroid ultrasound and orbital computed tomography. Amplified TCR beta CDR3 regions came from RNA transcripts. The primer set for the first-round RT-PCR of the TCR CDR3 was HTBI. TCRdb itself ran the multiplex PCR reads through MiXCR, one entry per CDR3 protein. The sample holds 600,000 to 900,000 distinct CDR3 sequences, around 17% seen once. The gene calls are TRBV29-1 and TRBJ1-4, with 12 bases aligning to TRBD1. The sample comprised blood. The source is a man between 18 and 35 years old with Graves' hyperthyroidism. The CDR3 nucleotides read TGCAGCGACGGGAAGGAGTTCGGGACAGGGGGCGAAAAACTGTTTTTT. Amino acid sequence: CSDGKEFGTGGEKLFF.